This T cell receptor beta chain was identified in a study of blood T cell repertoires in COVID-19. Overall study: Material from acute and convalescent COVID-19 was sourced from the United States, Italy and Spain. PBMCs, B-cell-depleted T cells, or T cells provided the cDNA or gDNA that made up the material.

Original handling: Estimation of nucleated cell counts relied on the amplification of reference gene primers. Some clones are missing from TCRdb's copy, which holds only in-frame ones; the method was immunoSEQ multiplex PCR. The DNA was the basis for D and trimming; V, J and clone size are from that table. The sample has approximately 230,000 clones, approximately 80% seen once. Source material: peripheral blood. The origin of this receptor is a man aged 25-45 years with active or convalescent COVID-19.

The CDR3 region is CASSSGGKEAFF. In DNA form, the CDR3 reads TGTGCCAGCAGTAGTGGGGGGAAGGAAGCTTTCTTT. The chain carries TRBV5-8 and TRBJ1-1, with a weak D call TRBD1 (5 bases). This CDR3 contains 12 residues. Looked up from germline, CDR1 is SGHTS and CDR2 is YDEGEE. Trimming removed 5 bases from V and 8 bases from J, with 13 bases in between.